Listed below are T cell receptor beta chains from one sample, sequenced in a study of blood T cell repertoires in COVID-19. The protocol was immunoSEQ multiplex PCR, while the TCRdb copy is restricted to in-frame clones and leaves out a portion. This sample has about 260,000 clones, with about 86% found just once. The sample consisted of PBMCs or T cells enriched from blood (not recorded which). These receptors all come from a man aged 25-45 years with acute COVID-19. Each CDR3 is given with its conserved first and last residue. The D gene is left open where the match is weak. Not every row has a clone size; where given, it reads once, few, many or a size class.

V gene	clone size	D gene	J gene	CDR3 DNA	CDR3 protein
TRBV27	.	TRBD2	TRBJ2-3	TGTGCCAGCAGTCCAACACGACTAGCCTCTAGCACAGATACGCAGTATTTT	CASSPTRLASSTDTQYF
TRBV5-8	.	.	TRBJ1-2	TGTGCCAGCAGCTTGGGAAACGCAGGGGTGTATGGCTACACCTTC	CASSLGNAGVYGYTF
TRBV6-5	.	TRBD1	TRBJ2-1	TGTGCCAGCAGCCCGGGACAGGTCACCTACAATGAGCAGTTCTTC	CASSPGQVTYNEQFF
TRBV5-5	few	.	TRBJ2-6	TGTGCCAGCAGCTTGGTAGGCAGGGGAGAGTCTGGGGCCAACGTCCTGACTTTC	CASSLVGRGESGANVLTF
TRBV5-4	.	.	TRBJ1-2	TGTGCCAGCAGCTTGCAAGGGGGTGGCTACACCTTC	CASSLQGGGYTF
TRBV28	few	TRBD1	TRBJ1-1	TGTGCCAGCAGTTCTGCAGACAGGGTTGAAGCTTTCTTT	CASSSADRVEAFF
TRBV7-9	.	.	TRBJ1-1	TGTGCCAGCAGCGGACACGTCTCGAACACTGAAGCTTTCTTT	CASSGHVSNTEAFF
TRBV4-3	once	TRBD1	TRBJ1-6	TGCGCCAGCGGCGGACAGGGGGCAGGGATGGAGAATTCACCCCTCCACTTT	CASGGQGAGMENSPLHF
TRBV19	once	.	TRBJ1-6	TGTGCCAGTAAAAAGGCAGGGGATAATTCACCCCTCCACTTT	CASKKAGDNSPLHF
TRBV6-4	.	.	TRBJ2-2	TGTGCCAGCAGTGACTCGAGTGGTCCGCTGTTTTTT	CASSDSSGPLFF
TRBV2	.	TRBD1	TRBJ1-5	TGTGCCAGCAGTGAAGGGATGACAGGGGGTCAGCCCCAGCATTTT	CASSEGMTGGQPQHF
TRBV28	.	TRBD1	TRBJ1-2	TGTGCCAGCAGTCCCTCCACCCTTACAGGGGGCGGCGGCTACACCTTC	CASSPSTLTGGGGYTF
TRBV7-2	.	.	TRBJ1-1	TGTGCCAGCAGTAGAGGACAGAACACTGAAGCTTTCTTT	CASSRGQNTEAFF
TRBV11-2	few	.	TRBJ2-2	TGTGCCAGCAGCTCCCTGAACACCGGGGAGCTGTTTTTT	CASSSLNTGELFF
TRBV5-6	.	.	TRBJ1-2	TGTGCCAGCAGCCAGTTCGGGGTACCTAACTATGGCTACACCTTC	CASSQFGVPNYGYTF
TRBV18	.	TRBD2	TRBJ2-1	TGTGCCAGCTCAACCGGGACTAGCGGGCTCAATGGTGAGCAGTTCTTC	CASSTGTSGLNGEQFF
TRBV5-1	.	.	TRBJ2-1	TGCGCCAGCAGCAGACAGGAACTTTACAATGAGCAGTTCTTC	CASSRQELYNEQFF
TRBV2	once	TRBD1	TRBJ1-4	TGTGCCAGCAGTGTTCCAGGGGGCCCTGAAAAACTGTTTTTT	CASSVPGGPEKLFF
TRBV4-3	.	.	TRBJ1-3	TGCGCCAGCAGCCAAGACGAAGGACAGACCCTCTCTGGAAACACCATATATTTT	CASSQDEGQTLSGNTIYF
TRBV11-3	.	TRBD1	TRBJ2-5	TGTGCCAGCAGTCCTATTGGGACAGGGTCAGAGACCCAGTACTTC	CASSPIGTGSETQYF
TRBV24-1	.	.	TRBJ1-1	TGTGCCACCAGAAGGGGTTACGACACTGAAGCTTTCTTT	CATRRGYDTEAFF
TRBV11-2	.	TRBD1	TRBJ2-5	TGTGCCAGCAGCTTAGTTTCAGGGGGCGCGGGTCAGACCCAGTACTTC	CASSLVSGGAGQTQYF
TRBV7-8	.	.	TRBJ1-2	TGTGCCAGCGGAACCGGGACAAACTATGGCTACACCTTC	CASGTGTNYGYTF
TRBV28	.	.	TRBJ1-1	TGTGCCACCCAGGGTTCCTACACTGAAGCTTTCTTT	CATQGSYTEAFF
TRBV5-5	once	.	TRBJ1-3	TGTGCCAGCAGCTTGGGCATTGCGGGAGCCGTCTCTGGAAACACCATATATTTT	CASSLGIAGAVSGNTIYF
TRBV6-2/TRBV6-3	.	TRBD2	TRBJ2-1	TGTGCCAGCAGTTACTCCCCTGCTAGCGGGATCTACAATGAGCAGTTCTTC	CASSYSPASGIYNEQFF
TRBV5-1	.	.	TRBJ1-1	TGCGCCAGCGGGTCAACAGGGTGGAACACTGAAGCTTTCTTT	CASGSTGWNTEAFF
TRBV5-5	.	TRBD1	TRBJ2-3	TGTGCCAGCAGTCCGACAGGGACCTTAAGCACAGATACGCAGTATTTT	CASSPTGTLSTDTQYF
TRBV5-4	.	TRBD2	TRBJ2-2	TGTGCCAGCAGCCAACTAGCGGGGGAGGTCGGGGAGCTGTTTTTT	CASSQLAGEVGELFF
TRBV9	.	.	TRBJ2-3	TGTGCCAGCAGCCCTCGGGGTGATCGCACAGATACGCAGTATTTT	CASSPRGDRTDTQYF
TRBV5-4	.	.	TRBJ2-5	TGTGCCAGCAGCAGGGATCAGGGTCGGGAGACCCAGTACTTC	CASSRDQGRETQYF
TRBV7-3	.	TRBD2	TRBJ2-1	TGTGCCAGCAGCTTAAAAGGGACTAGCGGGACCAATGAGCAGTTCTTC	CASSLKGTSGTNEQFF
TRBV9	.	.	TRBJ2-3	TGTGCCAGCAGCGAGAGGGGGCGGGGGGGCACAGATACGCAGTATTTT	CASSERGRGGTDTQYF
TRBV18	few	TRBD1	TRBJ1-1	TGTGCCAGCTCACCAGGGGACAGAGGCTTTGAAGCTTTCTTT	CASSPGDRGFEAFF
TRBV5-1	.	.	TRBJ2-1	TGTGCCAGCAGCTTGTATAGCGGAGTTGTGGATGAGCAGTTCTTC	CASSLYSGVVDEQFF
TRBV21-1	once	.	TRBJ1-2	TGTGCCGCGGGCCCCTCGGCGATAAATGGCTACACCTTC	CAAGPSAINGYTF
TRBV5-1	.	.	TRBJ2-2	TGCGCCAGCAGCGCAAGGGAGGGACAACCGCACACCGGGGAGCTGTTTTTT	CASSAREGQPHTGELFF
TRBV5-8	.	TRBD1	TRBJ1-1	TGTGCCAGCAGCTTCCAGGGGGCGTTCGAAGGATCCGCTGAAGCTTTCTTT	CASSFQGAFEGSAEAFF
TRBV29-1	.	TRBD1	TRBJ1-4	TGCAGCGTTGAAACGGGACAGGGCGAAAAACTGTTTTTT	CSVETGQGEKLFF
TRBV9	.	TRBD2	TRBJ2-1	TGTGCCAGCAGCGCGGCGAGCGGGAGGGCCTTGGATGAGCAGTTCTTC	CASSAASGRALDEQFF
TRBV11-3	.	.	TRBJ2-1	TGTGCCAGCAGCTGGGACACTAGCTCCTACAATGAGCAGTTCTTC	CASSWDTSSYNEQFF
TRBV11-2	once	.	TRBJ2-1	TGTGCCAGCAGCTCTTTTCGGGTTTCACTGGGCTCCTACAATGAGCAGTTCTTC	CASSSFRVSLGSYNEQFF
TRBV7-2	.	TRBD1	TRBJ1-2	TGTGCCAGCAGCTTGGCCCCGGGACAGGGAACCTATGGCTACACCTTC	CASSLAPGQGTYGYTF
TRBV6-6	.	TRBD1	TRBJ1-2	TGTGCCAGCAGTCCCACAGGGGGCGCCTATGGCTACACCTTC	CASSPTGGAYGYTF
TRBV19	once	TRBD1	TRBJ1-6	TGTGCCAGCAGTCCGGACAGGGCTAATTCACCCCTCCACTTT	CASSPDRANSPLHF
TRBV10-3	.	.	TRBJ2-3	TGTGCCATCAGTGAGTTAGATTGGACAGATGGAGCAGATACGCAGTATTTT	CAISELDWTDGADTQYF
TRBV6-1	.	TRBD1	TRBJ2-1	TGTGCCAGCAGTGAAACACAGGGGGCCTCTATCTACAATGAGCAGTTCTTC	CASSETQGASIYNEQFF
TRBV19	.	TRBD1	TRBJ1-2	TGTGCCAGTAGGACAGGGGGCGGTGGCTACACCTTC	CASRTGGGGYTF
TRBV3-1/TRBV3-2	.	TRBD2	TRBJ2-5	TGTGCCAGCAGCCAAGTTTCGTCGGGAGGGAGGGAGACCCAGTACTTC	CASSQVSSGGRETQYF
TRBV5-4	.	.	TRBJ1-5	TGTGCCAGCAGCTGGACTCCCGGGGGGACCCAGCATTTT	CASSWTPGGTQHF